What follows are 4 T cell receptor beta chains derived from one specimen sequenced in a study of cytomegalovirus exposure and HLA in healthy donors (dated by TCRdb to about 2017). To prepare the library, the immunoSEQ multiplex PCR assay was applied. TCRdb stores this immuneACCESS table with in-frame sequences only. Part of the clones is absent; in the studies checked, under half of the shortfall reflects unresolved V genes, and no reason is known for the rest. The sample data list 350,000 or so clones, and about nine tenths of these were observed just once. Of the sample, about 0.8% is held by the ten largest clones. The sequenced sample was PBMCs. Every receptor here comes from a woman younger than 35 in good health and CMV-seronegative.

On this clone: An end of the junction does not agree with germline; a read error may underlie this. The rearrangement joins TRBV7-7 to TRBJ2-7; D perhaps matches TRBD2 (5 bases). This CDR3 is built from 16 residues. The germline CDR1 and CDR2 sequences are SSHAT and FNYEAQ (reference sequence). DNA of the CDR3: TGTGCTAGCAGCTTATTGGGTGCGGGCAGAACCTACGAGCAGTACTTC. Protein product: CASSLLGAGRTYEQYF.

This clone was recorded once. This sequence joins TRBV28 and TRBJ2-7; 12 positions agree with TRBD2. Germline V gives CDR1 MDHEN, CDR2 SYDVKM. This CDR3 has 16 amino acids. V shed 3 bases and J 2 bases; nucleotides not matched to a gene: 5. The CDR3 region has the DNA TGTGCCAGCAGTTTCACGGGACTAGCGGGTCCCTACGAGCAGTACTTC. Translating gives CASSFTGLAGPYEQYF.

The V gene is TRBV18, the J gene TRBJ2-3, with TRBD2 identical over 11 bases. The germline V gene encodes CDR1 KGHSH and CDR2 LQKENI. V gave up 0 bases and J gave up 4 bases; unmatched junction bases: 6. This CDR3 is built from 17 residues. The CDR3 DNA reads TGTGCCAGCTCACCACCGACTAGCGGGAAAGAGGCAGATACGCAGTATTTT. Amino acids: CASSPPTSGKEADTQYF.

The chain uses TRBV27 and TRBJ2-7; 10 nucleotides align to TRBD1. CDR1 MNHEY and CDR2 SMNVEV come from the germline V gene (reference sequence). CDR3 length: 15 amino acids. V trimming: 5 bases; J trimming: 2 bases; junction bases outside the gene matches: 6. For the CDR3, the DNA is TGTGCCAGCAGTCTGGCGACAGGGGGCGCCTACGAGCAGTACTTC. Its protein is CASSLATGGAYEQYF.